A selection of T cell receptor beta chains follows, all from one sample in a study of T-cell reconstitution after alpha-beta-depleted transplantation in children. TCRdb recomputed calls from the PCR reads with MiXCR, one row per CDR3 protein. The sample has 360,000 or so distinct CDR3 sequences; just over 20% are singletons. The sequences come from PBMCs from the stem cell graft donor, collected from the stem cell graft. The receptors originated from a human donor who donated a stem cell graft to a child with acute myeloid leukemia. The CDR3 runs from the conserved cysteine through the conserved F or W. The D gene is left open where the match is weak. Not every row has a clone size; where given, it reads once, few, many or a size class.

J: TRBJ2-2
length: 14
size: few
D: TRBD1
V: TRBV5-5
DNA: TGTGCCAGCAGCCGGACAGGGTACACCGGGGAGCTGTTTTTT
CDR3: CASSRTGYTGELFF

J: TRBJ1-4
length: 14
size: few
D: .
V: TRBV20-1
DNA: TGCAGTGCTAGTCCGGCGGCAACTAATGAAAAACTGTTTTTT
CDR3: CSASPAATNEKLFF

J: TRBJ1-1
length: 18
size: .
D: TRBD1
V: TRBV6-2/TRBV6-3
DNA: TGTGCCAGCAGTTACCCCAATATCCGACAGGGGCAGGGCACTGAAGCTTTCTTT
CDR3: CASSYPNIRQGQGTEAFF

J: TRBJ2-5
length: 11
size: many
D: .
V: TRBV29-1
DNA: TGCAGCGCCGGGCCGAGGGAGACCCAGTACTTC
CDR3: CSAGPRETQYF

J: TRBJ2-7
length: 12
size: .
D: .
V: TRBV18
DNA: TGTGCCAGCTCGATGGCGACCTACGAGCAGTACTTC
CDR3: CASSMATYEQYF

J: TRBJ2-2
length: 14
size: .
D: .
V: TRBV28
DNA: TGTGCCAGCAATAGGGGCTCCACCGTGGGGGAGCTGTTTTTT
CDR3: CASNRGSTVGELFF

J: TRBJ2-3
length: 15
size: .
D: .
V: TRBV12-3/TRBV12-4
DNA: TGTGCCAGCAGTTTACTGCTGGCGGACACAGATACGCAGTATTTT
CDR3: CASSLLLADTDTQYF

J: TRBJ2-3
length: 17
size: .
D: .
V: TRBV9
DNA: TGTGCCAGCAGCGCCAGGGGGCTAGCGGGGAACACAGATACGCAGTATTTT
CDR3: CASSARGLAGNTDTQYF

J: TRBJ1-1
length: 12
size: few
D: .
V: TRBV12-3/TRBV12-4
DNA: TGTGCCAGCCAGTGGGGGAACACTGAAGCTTTCTTT
CDR3: CASQWGNTEAFF

J: TRBJ2-3
length: 14
size: many
D: .
V: TRBV7-2
DNA: TGTGCCAGCAGCCCGAGGACGGGCACAGATACGCAGTATTTT
CDR3: CASSPRTGTDTQYF

J: TRBJ2-2
length: 15
size: .
D: .
V: TRBV5-1
DNA: TGCGCCAGCAGCTTGACTAGTTCGCGGTCCGGGGAGCTGTTTTTT
CDR3: CASSLTSSRSGELFF

J: TRBJ2-3
length: 13
size: many
D: TRBD1
V: TRBV29-1
DNA: TGCAGCGTTCCGGGACAGGGGGCTTGGACGCAGTATTTT
CDR3: CSVPGQGAWTQYF

J: TRBJ2-7
length: 13
size: few
D: .
V: TRBV27
DNA: TGTGCCAGCACCTCGGGAGTAGGGTACGAGCAGTACTTC
CDR3: CASTSGVGYEQYF

J: TRBJ2-1
length: 16
size: few
D: TRBD2
V: TRBV4-2
DNA: TGTGCCAGCAGCCAAGATAGCGCGGGAGGGATCGGTGAGCAGTTCTTC
CDR3: CASSQDSAGGIGEQFF

J: TRBJ2-7
length: 15
size: many
D: TRBD2
V: TRBV29-1
DNA: TGCAGCGTTGAAGATCGGCGGGAGTTACCCTACGAGCAGTACTTC
CDR3: CSVEDRRELPYEQYF

J: TRBJ2-7
length: 19
size: .
D: .
V: TRBV27
DNA: TGTGCCAGCAGTTTACTCCCTTCTGGAACTCAGCGGACTAAATACGAGCAGTACTTC
CDR3: CASSLLPSGTQRTKYEQYF